This entry is about one TCR beta chain. Which antigen it targets is not known. Base qualities are not at hand, and no much larger clone is one base apart. This sample is part of a study of cytomegalovirus exposure and HLA in healthy donors (dated 2017 in TCRdb). The study in broad terms: An earlier analysis of some 600 of the donors reported under 300 Gb of sequence data and 95 million to 130 million unique TCR beta sequences obtained from about 180 million T cells. The study aimed to test whether signatures of past pathogen exposure could be identified by cataloging public T cell receptors. To predict cytomegalovirus infection status, the study brought together high-throughput TCR immunosequencing, statistical association of individual TCRs with disease status, and machine learning. Of the 350 to 400 genotyped donors, roughly 80% fell in the genetic ancestry cluster associated with self-reported Caucasian donors. About five DR-DQ haplotypes were treated as single units for association and clustering because of strong linkage in the cohort. An earlier analysis of several hundred of the donors applied high-throughput TCR beta sequencing to assess whether each TCR beta V gene segment acted as functional or pseudogenic. A later analysis re-analyzed previously published TCR beta repertoires from about 730 donors and added high-resolution HLA genotyping to study TCR occurrence patterns. Typing coverage varied by locus: roughly 620-640 donors for A, B, C, DRB1 and DQB1; roughly 560 for DQA1; approximately 610 for DPA1; approximately 470 for DPB1. Donor age, sex, ethnicity and CMV serostatus were compiled alongside the repertoire data. Genome-wide SNP genotypes for about 55% of the 666 donors were used in a later genetic analysis, which treated that subset as a discovery cohort. The study profiled the T cell repertoires of hundreds of subjects by immunosequencing and related them to cytomegalovirus serostatus. Among a few hundred genotyped donors of the cohort, an average of about 240,000 unique TCR beta nucleotide sequences were sequenced per donor, roughly 18% of them non-productive. An early release that covered several hundred HLA-typed donors contained approximately 320 gigabases of sequencing data and around 85 million unique TCR sequences. Class I and class II HLA loci were covered by the typing at four-digit resolution. Rather than using new phenotypic data, the later analysis identified candidate immune exposures from TCR beta sequences and from how often those sequences occurred across donors. In addition to the first cohort of roughly 670 subjects, a separate validation cohort of about 120 different subjects was used. Every repertoire in the discovery cohort had been generated on one and the same sequencing platform. Points the paper makes about the study in general: The only immune exposure information available for the cohort was CMV serostatus. Only TCR beta chains were sequenced in this cohort, and the absence of alpha or paired-chain data limited detectable features. Compared with the approximately 670-donor mean, donors in an Asian-associated ancestry cluster had fewer N-insertions in productive TCRs, according to a later genetic analysis. In a later analysis, about 17,000 TCR beta sequences were associated with specific HLA alleles at a false discovery rate of 0.05. In the study, some 180 TCR beta chains were listed as associated with cytomegalovirus. A later analysis found that TCR association rates varied across HLA loci, with DRB1 alleles showing the most associated TCRs and HLA-C alleles the fewest. V-gene and J-gene trimming of TCR beta chains was associated with a missense DCLRE1C variant in a later genetic analysis, and the association was replicated in an independent cohort. Strong co-occurrence of HLA alleles, especially DR and DQ, made assigning TCR associations to individual alleles difficult. In a later analysis, several top co-occurrence clusters were reported to appear linked to parvovirus B19, influenza, CMV and Epstein-Barr virus. In an earlier analysis of 587 of the donors, most TCR beta V segments appeared in productive rearrangements about 90% or about 30% of the time, broadly matching IMGT annotations. Because some donors lacked HLA typing at each locus, the association tests relied only on the typed subset. The classifier was reported to diagnose cytomegalovirus status with high specificity and sensitivity in both the original cohort and the validation cohort. Most CMV-associated TCR beta chains appeared to be HLA-restricted in a later analysis, and the HLA associations seemed to be driven largely by CMV exposure. It was suggested by the authors that the approach could potentially be generalized to other disease states and immunological phenotypes. Some IMGT-functional V segments, including TRBV6-2 and TRBV6-3, could not be told apart with the 87-base-pair reads, so those segments were excluded. In vitro tests confirmed that a few of the cytomegalovirus-associated TCR beta chains recognize cytomegalovirus antigens. Most TCR sequences were seen in very few donors, while some public TCRs were found in many individuals. Correlated functional status among segregating V segments might be attributable to linkage disequilibrium, but an unknown experimental factor could not be ruled out. In a later analysis, HLA-associated TCR beta chains showed more clonal expansion and lower generation probabilities than non-associated chains that were equally common. A further reported finding was that TCR beta sequences accurately predicted the HLA-A and HLA-B alleles for most subjects in the first cohort. Because counts were too low, about 18 rarely observed V segments, including chromosome 9 orphons, were excluded from the earlier analysis of roughly 580 of the donors. Presence/absence analyses assumed roughly uniform sequencing depth across donors, an assumption that may not hold. A cluster of highly shared sequence variants was judged likely to be a technical artifact of the sequencing pipeline.

The cohort was made up of roughly 670 healthy bone marrow donors. All cohort members were sampled while nominally healthy, although unrecorded immune exposures were likely present. The donor was CMV seropositive and was included in the group of some 290 seropositive cohort members. A peripheral blood sample was collected from each donor, and TCR beta sequencing was performed on peripheral blood mononuclear cells. The Qiagen DNeasy Blood Extraction Kit was used to extract genomic DNA from the blood cell samples. The V end loses 1 base and the J end loses 1 base, and a stretch of 11 bases separates them. From the cysteine through the phenylalanine, the CDR3 covers 16 amino acids. Only the CDR3 DNA is retained, 48 bases long and in frame from the first base. The germline V gene gives CDR1 as SGHTA and CDR2 as FQGNSA. To prepare the library, the immunoSEQ multiplex PCR assay was applied. For the multiplex PCR, a mixture combining 60 forward primers for TCR Vbeta segments and 13 reverse primers for TCR Jbeta segments was used. The CDR3 region of rearranged TCR beta genes was amplified from genomic DNA by a multiplex PCR assay. Amplified TCR beta libraries were sequenced as 87-base-pair reads on the Illumina HiSeq System. The authors' pipeline ran thus. A later analysis tallied 75 million to 95 million unique TCR beta chains across the 660 or so repertoires, and around 10 million of those chains were shared by two or more donors. Raw reads were error-corrected and collapsed into unique sequences by a nearest-neighbor algorithm in which closely related sequences were merged to remove PCR and sequencing errors. Alignment of CDR3 sequences to IMGT reference sequences was used to assign V, D and J gene segments. For a sequence to be retained, a match of at least six nucleotides was required to both a V gene segment and a J gene segment. Rearrangements were classified as productive when the CDR3 lacked stop codons and remained in frame with V and J, and all other rearrangements were classified as non-productive. CDR3 was defined according to IMGT convention as the region running from the second conserved V-encoded cysteine to the conserved J-encoded phenylalanine. In an earlier analysis of roughly 610 of the donors, sequences lacking an unambiguous match to a single V gene segment were excluded. In an earlier analysis of some 590 of the donors, a V segment was called functional when productive rearrangements were above 56.7%, and segregating when the standard deviation between donors exceeded 5%. A statistical classification framework was built to diagnose cytomegalovirus status from the catalog of TCR beta chain sequences. V and J gene assignment, in a later analysis, came from comparing TCR nucleotide sequences with IMGT/GENE-DB human TR gene sequences. A later analysis assigned CDR3 sequences and most-parsimonious VDJ recombination scenarios with the TCRdist pipeline. In a later analysis, every TCR beta chain was defined by the combination of its CDR3 amino acid sequence and its V-gene family, and reads without a unique V-gene family were dropped. A later analysis removed several hundred highly shared, low-generation-probability nucleotide sequences to deal with suspected cross-contamination and a sequencing artifact. For each public chain, a later analysis derived a clonal expansion index from normalized ranks of inferred template counts within each repertoire. In a later analysis, generation probabilities were computed with a VDJ recombination model fitted to out-of-frame rearrangements, and the resulting probabilities were checked against IGoR. In a later analysis, hypergeometric tests were used to score TCR-TCR, TCR-HLA and TCR-CMV co-occurrence, with a repertoire-size bias correction applied to TCR pairs. False discovery rates were estimated in a later analysis by permuting HLA or CMV assignments 20 times. In a later analysis, co-occurring TCRs were grouped with DBSCAN, and TCRdist sequence similarity was added when clustering was performed within HLA-allele-positive subsets. Co-occurrence clustering excluded repertoires with fewer than 30,000 or more than 120,000 public chains, plus five with anomalous nucleotide sharing. Here the immuneACCESS table is served through TCRdb, limited to in-frame sequences with V and J called. Missing clones are a known gap in these copies; in checked studies unresolved V genes cover under half, and the rest lacks a known reason. V, J and clone size were drawn from that table, and D and trimming were deduced from the DNA. This sample has 90,000 to 95,000 clones in its table, and 78% of those were observed once. In total, the top ten clones hold 4% to 5.5% of the sample.

Sequencing input: PBMCs. The chain uses TRBV7-2 and TRBJ2-4, with a weak D call of TRBD2 (6 bases match). This clonotype was sampled from a male donor in good health and CMV-seropositive. The CDR3 reads as follows: CASSLGGKVAKNIQYF. The sequence in DNA is TGTGCCAGCAGCTTAGGCGGGAAGGTGGCCAAAAACATTCAGTACTTC.